This TCR beta chain appears in the sequencing data of a study of regulatory T cells in long-lasting Graves disease. For the study at large: For a period under 3 months, newly diagnosed Graves' patients had taken antithyroid drugs.

Germline V gene lookup returns CDR1 SQVTM and CDR2 ANQGSEA. With V trimmed by 6 bases and J by 4 bases, 7 bases remained unmatched. The CDR3 extends over 15 amino acids. Whole-study findings and limits: A reduction in accuracy may have resulted from the small sample size.

Time point here: newly diagnosed GD, antithyroid drugs for less than 3 months. PBMCs were the source of the RNA used for TCR sequencing. CDR3 regions were amplified by Arm-PCR using iRepertoire HTBI primers to build TCR beta libraries. MiXCR, applied by TCRdb to the multiplex PCR reads, yields one record per CDR3 protein. The repertoire holds hundreds of thousands of distinct CDR3 sequences, with around 16% as singletons. This clonotype was detected ten times or more. The antigen is unknown. Here the sequenced sample was peripheral blood mononuclear cells (PBMCs), taken at new diagnosis, from a patient treated with antithyroid drugs. The TCR sequence derives from a female donor with Graves disease. The chain combines TRBV29-1 with TRBJ2-3, with 13 bases matching TRBD2. CDR3 region: CSVSVGLAGADTQYF. The CDR3 DNA sequence: TGCAGCGTCTCCGTTGGACTAGCGGGGGCAGATACGCAGTATTTT.